These 32 T cell receptor beta chains were all obtained from the same sample, sequenced in a study of blood T cell repertoires in COVID-19. Data came from immunoSEQ multiplex PCR; TCRdb stores just in-frame clones and leaves some out. Of approximately 470,000 clones in the sample, about nine tenths are singletons; the top ten hold roughly 0.72%. Sequenced: PBMCs or T cells enriched from blood (not recorded which). These receptors all stem from a woman between 18 and 29 years old who had recovered from COVID-19.

This chain joins TRBV7-2 and TRBJ2-2, with TRBD2 matching 9 bases. This CDR3 is 18 amino acids long. Germline V gene data show CDR1 as SGHTA and CDR2 as FQGNSA. With V trimmed by 5 bases and J by 3 bases, 13 bases remained unmatched. CDR3 loop: CASSPPSPGGRDTGELFF. In nucleotides, the CDR3 is TGTGCCAGCAGCCCCCCCAGTCCGGGCGGGAGGGACACCGGGGAGCTGTTTTTT.

To note about this clone: Other DNA sequences in the same sample also yield this CDR3. The genes are TRBV15 and TRBJ1-5; D is undetermined. Trimming cost V 1 base and J 7 bases, with 8 bases left between them. This CDR3 contains 13 residues. Germline CDR1 reads LNHNV; CDR2 reads YYDKDF (reference sequence). Written as DNA, the CDR3 is TGTGCCACCAGCAGAGGGGGAGGGCAGCCCCAGCATTTT. This sequence encodes CATSRGGGQPQHF.

This chain uses TRBV15 with TRBJ2-2; 7 nucleotides align to TRBD1. In germline, CDR1 is LNHNV, CDR2 YYDKDF (reference sequence). The CDR3 runs to 15 residues. Trimming cost V 2 bases and J 4 bases; bases outside gene matches: 4. The CDR3 nucleotides are TGTGCCACCAGCAGAATCGACAGGGCCACCGGGGAGCTGTTTTTT. Translation gives CATSRIDRATGELFF.

The J gene is TRBJ2-4, the V gene TRBV28; 7 bases agree with TRBD1. With V trimmed by 8 bases and J by 8 bases, 12 bases remained unmatched. This CDR3 contains 14 residues. CDR1 and CDR2 (germline): MDHEN, SYDVKM. CDR3 in amino acids: CASVPREGAYIQYF. In DNA, the CDR3 is TGTGCCAGCGTCCCCCGAGAGGGGGCCTACATTCAGTACTTC.

CDR3 DNA: TGTGCCAGCAGCCAAGATCAGACAGGTAAGAACACTGAAGCTTTCTTT. It codes for CASSQDQTGKNTEAFF. The chain is built from TRBV4-2 and TRBJ1-1, with D possibly being TRBD1 (6 bases). The CDR3 spans 16 residues. The V end was cut by 0 bases, the J end by 1 base, with 12 bases between. Germline V lookup: CDR1 LGHNA, CDR2 YNFKEQ.

The chain joins TRBV7-2 to TRBJ1-2; D perhaps matches TRBD1 (6 bases). V shed 3 bases and J shed 2 bases, with 10 bases lying between them. Germline V gives CDR1 SGHTA, CDR2 FQGNSA. The CDR3 sequence is 14 residues long. CDR3 DNA: TGTGCCAGCAGCTTTACACAGGGAAACTATGGCTACACCTTC. As protein: CASSFTQGNYGYTF.

This chain connects TRBV5-1 to TRBJ2-5, with 7 bases matching TRBD1. The CDR3 runs to 15 residues. Germline V gene data show CDR1 as SGHRS and CDR2 as YFSETQ. The junction had 8 bases not matched to a gene; V was cut back by 2 bases and J by 4 bases. The DNA for the CDR3 is TGCGCCAGCAGCTTAGAGGGGGCGCGACGAGAGACCCAGTACTTC. This codes for CASSLEGARRETQYF.

The rearrangement links TRBV9 to TRBJ1-2; D possibly corresponds to TRBD1 (5 bases). Trimming pared 4 bases from V and 6 bases from J, leaving 16 bases between. The CDR3 runs to 14 residues. Germline V gives CDR1 SGDLS, CDR2 YYNGEE. The CDR3 bases are TGTGCCAGCAGCCCCCCGTCAGGGTGGGATGGCTACACCTTC. It yields the protein CASSPPSGWDGYTF. Complete variable domain (other parts from reference TRBV9 and TRBJ1-2): DSGVTQTPKHLITATGQRVTLRCSPRSGDLSVYWYQQSLDQGLQFLIQYYNGEERAKGNILERFSAQQFPDLHSELNLSSLELGDSALYFCASSPPSGWDGYTFGSGTRLTVV.

The chain employs TRBV14 and TRBJ2-6, with D maybe TRBD2 (5 bases). Germline V gene lookup returns CDR1 SGHDN and CDR2 FVKESK. The CDR3 runs 18 residues. V lost 4 bases and J 0 bases, leaving 16 bases between the germline ends. The CDR3 DNA reads as TGTGCCAGCAGCCTTCGGAGGCAGCTGAACTCTGGGGCCAACGTCCTGACTTTC. Translating it yields CASSLRRQLNSGANVLTF. Filled out from reference TRBV14 and TRBJ2-6, the complete variable domain reads EAGVTQFPSHSVIEKGQTVTLRCDPISGHDNLYWYRRVMGKEIKFLLHFVKESKQDESGMPNNRFLAERTGGTYSTLKVQPAELEDSGVYFCASSLRRQLNSGANVLTFGAGSRLTVL.

The chain uses TRBV6-2 or TRBV6-3 and TRBJ2-7, with TRBD1 identical over 10 bases. CDR3 length: 18 residues. Germline V gives CDR1 MNHEY, CDR2 SVGEGT. J gave up 2 bases and V 0 bases, and 10 bases lay outside the gene matches. CDR3: CASSYSLGLGTGAYEQYF. CDR3 in DNA: TGTGCCAGCAGTTACTCTCTCGGGTTAGGGACAGGGGCCTACGAGCAGTACTTC.

The chain links TRBV2 to TRBJ1-1; D remains ambiguous. Germline CDR1 SNHLY, CDR2 FYNNEI. The CDR3 extends over 14 amino acids. Trimming stripped 6 bases from V and 4 bases from J, with 15 bases between. CDR3 residues: CASSRGPSRTEAFF. The CDR3 bases are TGTGCCAGCAGCCGCGGCCCGTCCCGCACTGAAGCTTTCTTT.

The CDR3 spells CASSLVMNTEAFF. The CDR3 nucleotides are TGTGCCAGCAGCTTAGTCATGAACACTGAAGCTTTCTTT. This chain links TRBV7-9 with TRBJ1-1; D is unresolved. The CDR3 spans 13 residues. Germline V CDR1 and CDR2: SEHNR, FQNEAQ (reference sequence). The V gene lost 1 base and the J gene lost 0 bases, with 3 bases spanning the gap.

This chain connects TRBV12-5 to TRBJ2-7; 8 bases line up with TRBD1. The CDR3 covers 15 residues. Germline values: CDR1 LGHNT, CDR2 FRNRAP. J was trimmed by 4 bases and V by 2 bases; bases with no gene match: 7. CDR3 residues: CASGLTPDREYEQYF. CDR3 nucleotides: TGTGCTAGTGGTTTGACCCCGGACAGGGAGTACGAGCAGTACTTC.

The chain is built from TRBV10-2 and TRBJ2-7; a weak D match, TRBD2 (5 bases). The CDR3 has 14 amino acids. CDR1 and CDR2 from the germline V gene are WSHSY and SAAADI. Trimming removed 5 bases from V and 5 bases from J, with 16 bases in between. CDR3 region: CASSLTAGRNEQYF. The CDR3 bases are TGCGCCAGCAGTTTAACGGCGGGTAGGAACGAGCAGTACTTC.

This chain links TRBV24-1 with TRBJ1-1; D gene unclear. V lost 3 bases and J 11 bases, leaving 15 bases between the germline ends. Germline CDR1 reads KGHDR; CDR2 reads SFDVKD. The CDR3 sequence is 13 residues long. For the CDR3, the DNA is TGTGCCACCAGTGATGTTGGAGGGCTGGAGGCTTTCTTT. This translates into CATSDVGGLEAFF.

This chain joins TRBV7-3 and TRBJ2-7, with TRBD2 identical over 7 bases. The DNA end is more similar to TRBJ2-5, so the J call may be wrong. Germline V gene sequence: CDR1 SGHTA, CDR2 FQGTGA. The CDR3 totals 13 residues. CDR3 region: CASSSGLGETQYF. The CDR3 region has the DNA TGTGCCAGCAGCTCTGGACTAGGAGAGACCCAGTACTTC.

J is TRBJ2-7 and V is TRBV28, with 9 positions matching TRBD1. Germline CDR1 reads MDHEN; CDR2 reads SYDVKM. The CDR3 runs to 16 residues. Trimming removed 8 bases from V and 2 bases from J; junction bases left unmatched: 13. CDR3 bases: TGTGCCAGCCACCCCCAAACAGGGGGCTTAACCTACGAGCAGTACTTC. This codes for CASHPQTGGLTYEQYF. Variable domain in full (rest from reference TRBV28 and TRBJ2-7): DVKVTQSSRYLVKRTGEKVFLECVQDMDHENMFWYRQDPGLGLRLIYFSYDVKMKEKGDIPEGYSVSREKKERFSLILESASTNQTSMYLCASHPQTGGLTYEQYFGPGTRLTVT.

The chain joins TRBV29-1 to TRBJ1-2; unclear D gene. Germline CDR1 and CDR2: SQVTM and ANQGSEA. The CDR3 is 9 residues long. Trimming removed 7 bases from V and 8 bases from J, with 8 bases in between. The CDR3 spells CSGEKGYTF. CDR3 nucleotides: TGCAGCGGGGAGAAAGGCTACACCTTC.

This sequence joins TRBV19 and TRBJ1-4, with 8 positions matching TRBD1. Germline trimming cut 9 bases from V and 0 bases from J; bases unmatched to any gene: 15. CDR3 length: 18 residues. Germline CDR1 LNHDA, CDR2 SQIVND (reference sequence). The CDR3 region is CASTDRVFLAATNEKLFF. CDR3 in DNA: TGTGCCAGCACGGACAGGGTCTTTTTAGCAGCAACTAATGAAAAACTGTTTTTT.

The chain combines TRBV24-1 with TRBJ2-3; TRBD1 agrees at 9 bases. The germline gives CDR1 KGHDR, CDR2 SFDVKD. CDR3 length: 13 residues. V was clipped by 8 bases and J by 13 bases; unmatched bases: 12. CDR3 in DNA: TGTGCCACCAACCCTTACAGGGGGCGACAAAAGTATTTT. This codes for CATNPYRGRQKYF.

This rearrangement joins TRBV20-1 to TRBJ2-1, with 9 bases lining up with TRBD2. The CDR3 is made up of 18 amino acids. Germline V gene lookup returns CDR1 DFQATT and CDR2 SNEGSKA (reference sequence). With 3 bases clipped from V and 7 bases from J, the junction kept 19 bases outside the gene matches. CDR3 in amino acids: CSASSVSRGGAGLNEQFF. For the CDR3, the DNA is TGCAGTGCTAGTTCGGTCTCGCGCGGGGGGGCAGGATTGAATGAGCAGTTCTTC.

The V gene is TRBV29-1, the J gene TRBJ2-1; 8 positions match TRBD2. The CDR3 is 14 amino acids. Per the germline V gene, CDR1 is SQVTM and CDR2 is ANQGSEA. V trimming: 1 base; J trimming: 4 bases; junction bases outside the gene matches: 3. CDR3 region: CSVEGGGTYNEQFF. In nucleotides, the CDR3 is TGCAGCGTTGAAGGCGGGGGGACTTACAATGAGCAGTTCTTC.

V and J are TRBV5-5 and TRBJ2-3; 7 nucleotides line up with TRBD2. J lost 4 bases, V lost 6 bases, and 14 bases had no gene match. From germline, CDR1 is SGHKS and CDR2 YYEKEE (reference sequence). There are 16 residues in the CDR3. This CDR3 reads CASTPQVPGLADTQYF. For the CDR3, the DNA is TGTGCCAGCACCCCCCAAGTCCCAGGACTAGCAGATACGCAGTATTTT.

The V gene is TRBV4-1, the J gene TRBJ2-3; 13 bases align to TRBD2. The V gene's germline CDR1 is MGHRA and CDR2 YSYEKL. The CDR3 has 22 residues. After removal of 0 bases from V and 5 bases from J, the junction contained 20 bases not matched to a gene. CDR3 bases: TGCGCCAGCAGCCAAGATAGGGGCGTGTCCGGGACTAGCGGGACCCGCCGAGATACGCAGTATTTT. Translated, it gives CASSQDRGVSGTSGTRRDTQYF.

The V and J genes are TRBV6-5 and TRBJ1-1; 8 bases fit TRBD1. J lost 6 bases, V lost 6 bases, and 12 bases had no gene match. Germline loops: CDR1 MNHEY, CDR2 SVGAGI. CDR3 length: 15 residues. The CDR3 region has the DNA TGTGCCAGCAGATCGATGGACAGGGAAGGCTCTGAAGCTTTCTTT. Translated: CASRSMDREGSEAFF.

The chain joins TRBV6-2 or TRBV6-3 to TRBJ2-2; D not resolved. From germline, CDR1 is MNHEY and CDR2 SVGEGT. The CDR3 is 14 amino acids. Deletions cut 2 bases from V and 5 bases from J, with 9 bases between. CDR3 nucleotides: TGTGCCAGCAGTTACCCGGTAAATACCGGGGAGCTGTTTTTT. Amino acids: CASSYPVNTGELFF.

Comments on this clone: The identical CDR3 is also encoded by other nucleotide sequences in the sample. The rearrangement uses TRBV5-1 and TRBJ2-5; D might be TRBD2 (5 bases). CDR1 and CDR2 from the germline V gene are SGHRS and YFSETQ. The CDR3 runs to 13 residues. V gave up 0 bases and J gave up 4 bases, with 7 bases separating them. The CDR3 loop is CASSLGGRETQYF. The CDR3 DNA follows: TGCGCCAGCAGCTTGGGAGGGCGAGAGACCCAGTACTTC. The full variable domain, its missing parts supplied by reference TRBV5-1 and TRBJ2-5, is KAGVTQTPRYLIKTRGQQVTLSCSPISGHRSVSWYQQTPGQGLQFLFEYFSETQRNKGNFPGRFSGRQFSNSRSEMNVSTLELGDSALYLCASSLGGRETQYFGPGTRLLVL.

J is TRBJ1-1 and V is TRBV6-4; D unresolved. Trimming stripped 0 bases from V and 8 bases from J, with 13 bases between. The CDR3 length is 14 residues. Germline-derived CDR1 and CDR2 are MRHNA and SNTAGT. CDR3 amino acids: CASSDSILRPEAFF. CDR3 bases: TGTGCCAGCAGTGACTCGATTCTCAGGCCCGAAGCTTTCTTT.

This chain connects TRBV15 to TRBJ1-5; D might be TRBD1 (5 bases). The germline CDR1 and CDR2 sequences are LNHNV and YYDKDF (reference sequence). The ends were cut back, 0 bases at V and 6 bases at J, with 15 bases in the middle. This CDR3 comprises 16 residues. The CDR3 DNA is TGTGCCACCAGCAGAGATCAAGGGGCCCTCAGTCAGCCCCAGCATTTT. Translation: CATSRDQGALSQPQHF. The complete variable domain, with remaining parts taken from reference TRBV15 and TRBJ1-5, reads DAMVIQNPRYQVTQFGKPVTLSCSQTLNHNVMYWYQQKSSQAPKLLFHYYDKDFNNEADTPDNFQSRRPNTSFCFLDIRSPGLGDTAMYLCATSRDQGALSQPQHFGDGTRLSIL.

V is TRBV9 and J is TRBJ1-2; D is perhaps TRBD1 (6 bases). Between the trimmed V and J ends, which lost 2 bases and 0 bases, there was a span of 14 bases. This CDR3 spans 16 amino acids. Germline CDR1 reads SGDLS; CDR2 reads YYNGEE. The CDR3 sequence: CASSVADRPTNYGYTF. The CDR3 coding sequence is TGTGCCAGCAGCGTCGCCGACAGGCCCACTAACTATGGCTACACCTTC.

The chain joins TRBV7-2 to TRBJ1-1, with 7 bases matching TRBD1. CDR3 length: 14 residues. Germline values: CDR1 SGHTA, CDR2 FQGNSA. With 11 bases clipped from V and 4 bases from J, the junction kept 13 bases outside the gene matches. The CDR3 loop is CASTDRDFATEAFF. The DNA of the CDR3 is TGTGCCTCAACCGACAGGGATTTTGCCACTGAAGCTTTCTTT.

Of note for this clone: One junction end disagrees with the germline gene, perhaps due to a read error. The chain links TRBV19 to TRBJ1-2; 8 bases are a match to TRBD1. The germline V gene encodes CDR1 LNHDA and CDR2 SQIVND (reference sequence). The CDR3 runs to 14 residues. The DNA for the CDR3 is TGTGCCAGTAGGTTGCAGGGGGCTAATTATGGCTACACCTTC. Protein product: CASRLQGANYGYTF.